A selection of T cell receptor beta chains follows, all from one sample in a study of T-cell reconstitution after alpha-beta-depleted transplantation in children. A single record per CDR3 protein comes from TCRdb applying MiXCR to the PCR reads. The sample records about 200,000 distinct CDR3 sequences, approximately 14% being singletons. Sequenced material: PBMCs from the stem cell graft donor, taken from the stem cell graft. The receptor source for this set is a human donor who donated a stem cell graft to a child with acute lymphoblastic leukemia. Both conserved end residues are part of each CDR3. The D gene is left open where the match is weak. Size values are once, few and many counts, or a class for expanded clones, and some rows have none.

many,15,TRBJ2-1,TRBD1,TRBV7-8,CASSIPGQALNEQFF,TGTGCCAGCAGCATACCGGGACAGGCCCTTAATGAGCAGTTCTTC
many,15,TRBJ2-7,.,TRBV5-1,CASSLGPDSSYEQYF,TGCGCCAGCAGCTTGGGTCCGGACAGCTCCTACGAGCAGTACTTC
many,14,TRBJ2-2,.,TRBV12-3/TRBV12-4,CASSLGVGTGELFF,TGTGCCAGCAGTTTAGGCGTCGGGACCGGGGAGCTGTTTTTT
many,13,TRBJ1-4,.,TRBV6-1,CASRTATNEKLFF,TGTGCCAGCCGGACGGCAACTAATGAAAAACTGTTTTTT
.,15,TRBJ2-2,.,TRBV18,CASSPITRNTGELFF,TGTGCCAGCTCACCTATAACTAGAAACACCGGGGAGCTGTTTTTT
many,17,TRBJ2-7,.,TRBV4-2,CASSQDLTADPTPEQYF,TGTGCCAGCAGCCAAGATCTCACTGCAGACCCTACTCCAGAGCAGTACTTC
.,17,TRBJ2-7,.,TRBV7-2,CASSLVPRRALEAWQYF,TGTGCCAGCAGCTTAGTTCCTCGACGCGCGCTGGAGGCTTGGCAGTACTTC
.,18,TRBJ2-4,.,TRBV5-5,CASSLGARQIFAKNIQYF,TGTGCCAGCAGCTTGGGAGCCCGGCAAATCTTCGCCAAAAACATTCAGTACTTC
many,12,TRBJ1-1,.,TRBV5-1,CASSPTGIEAFF,TGCGCCAGCAGCCCCACAGGGATTGAAGCTTTCTTT
.,15,TRBJ2-7,TRBD2,TRBV19,CASSPLWGGRYEQYF,TGTGCCAGTAGTCCCCTCTGGGGGGGTCGCTACGAGCAGTACTTC
many,13,TRBJ1-1,.,TRBV5-1,CASGVGVNTEAFF,TGCGCCAGCGGGGTAGGCGTGAACACTGAAGCTTTCTTT
.,16,TRBJ2-7,.,TRBV7-9,CASSTHEGDKSYEQYF,TGTGCCAGCAGCACACACGAGGGGGACAAGTCCTACGAGCAGTACTTC
.,14,TRBJ1-2,.,TRBV20-1,CSARDNRLSYGYTF,TGCAGTGCTAGGGACAATCGACTCTCTTATGGCTACACCTTC
many,17,TRBJ2-1,TRBD2,TRBV4-2,CASSQARPSGLYNEQFF,TGTGCCAGCAGCCAAGCCAGGCCTAGCGGACTTTACAATGAGCAGTTCTTC